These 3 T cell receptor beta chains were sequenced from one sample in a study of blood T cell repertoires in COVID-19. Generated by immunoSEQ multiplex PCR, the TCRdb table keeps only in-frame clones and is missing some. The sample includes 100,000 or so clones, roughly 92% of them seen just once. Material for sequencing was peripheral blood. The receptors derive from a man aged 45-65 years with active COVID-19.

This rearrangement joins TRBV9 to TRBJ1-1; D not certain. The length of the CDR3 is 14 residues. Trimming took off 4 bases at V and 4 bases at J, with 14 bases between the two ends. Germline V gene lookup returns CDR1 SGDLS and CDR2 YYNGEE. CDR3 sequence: CASSLRGKITEAFF. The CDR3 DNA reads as TGTGCCAGCAGCCTACGGGGAAAGATCACTGAAGCTTTCTTT.

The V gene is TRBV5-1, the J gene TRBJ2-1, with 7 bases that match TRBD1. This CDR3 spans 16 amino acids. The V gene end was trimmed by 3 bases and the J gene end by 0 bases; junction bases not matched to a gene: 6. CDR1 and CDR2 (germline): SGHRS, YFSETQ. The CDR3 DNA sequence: TGCGCCAGCAGCTCCAACAGGGGCCCCTCCTACAATGAGCAGTTCTTC. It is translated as CASSSNRGPSYNEQFF.

The DNA of the CDR3 is TGTGCCAGCAGCACGCTAGCCGGGGCTGAAGCTTTCTTT. Amino acid sequence: CASSTLAGAEAFF. The chain carries TRBV5-6 and TRBJ1-1; D unclear. The CDR3 consists of 13 residues. Germline values: CDR1 SGHDT, CDR2 YYEEEE. V shed 4 bases and J shed 6 bases, with 13 bases lying between them.